This T cell receptor beta chain appears in the sequencing data of a study of beta chain features in type 1 diabetes. Study results and caveats: Reduced insertions and increased deletions marked VDJ junctions in type 1 diabetes patients. Overrepresentation of cells with high TCR expression could result from cDNA sequencing. Moderate but significant shortening of TCRB CDR3s was recorded in all four CD4+ subsets from Type 1 diabetes patients. PCR might favor shorter templates, but any such skew would affect patients and controls equally.

This CDR3 region has 13 residues. Germline CDR1 SGHTA, CDR2 FQGNSA. Trimming cost V 0 bases and J 5 bases, with 6 bases left between them. Investigators reverse transcribed all isolated RNA, so they sequenced expressed TCRB transcripts. TCRdb's table, derived via immunoSEQ multiplex PCR, lists solely in-frame clones and lacks some. The sample consists of about 120,000 clones, 16% of them appearing once. A few counts support this clone. Antigen: not known. A heparinised blood draw that averaged roughly 100 mL was obtained once from each donor. The TCR originated in a man younger than 40 with type 1 diabetes. The rearrangement joins TRBV7-2 to TRBJ2-3; no definite D call. The sequenced sample consisted of central memory CD4+ T cells from blood. The CDR3 nucleotides are TGTGCCAGCAGCTTAGCGGGCGGAGATACGCAGTATTTT. Translation gives CASSLAGGDTQYF.